This T cell receptor (beta chain) originates from a study of CD8 T cells in Susac syndrome (dated by TCRdb to between 2018 and 2021). Notes on the research overall: Repertoire sequencing was used to test whether CD8+ T cell activation and differentiation in Susac syndrome was antigen driven.

Peripheral blood CD8+ and CD4+ T cells from healthy donors, Susac syndrome patients and multiple sclerosis patients were profiled using high-throughput TCR beta sequencing. The healthy donors served as controls matched for age and sex. CD8+ TEMRA cells were enriched by FACS, while bulk CD8+ and CD4+ T cells were purified by magnetic negative isolation. Blood was drawn into EDTA tubes, processed within 24 hours, and PBMCs were isolated by density gradient centrifugation. PBMCs destined for TCR sequencing were cryopreserved in liquid nitrogen and later thawed in a 37 °C water bath. A purity of at least 90% was achieved for sorted or isolated CD4+, CD8+ and CD8+ TEMRA cells. Taken from cysteine to phenylalanine, the CDR3 has 14 residues. CDR3 DNA is the only sequence kept; it has 42 bases, read in frame from the first base. Trimming removed 3 bases from V and 5 bases from J; the gene matches leave 4 bases unexplained. Reading the germline V gene gives CDR1 SGDLS and CDR2 YYNGEE.

RNA was extracted using the RNeasy kit, and roughly 0.45 to 1 microgram was reverse transcribed with random hexamers. TCR beta CDR3 regions were amplified with the immunoSEQ multiplex PCR assay covering 54 Vbeta and 13 Jbeta segments. PCR amplification bias was corrected using a synthetic template baseline for primer optimization and computational correction. As for the authors' bioinformatics: Only productive sequences were kept, with reads annotated to V, D and J genes according to IMGT and analyzed in immunoSEQ Analyzer. Clonality was computed as one minus Shannon entropy normalized by log2 of the number of productive unique sequences. Public and private clones were assessed among the 100 most prevalent clones of each patient and control. A clone was defined as Susac-specific if it was absent from the healthy and MS cohorts, from some 1,100 published viral clones and from other ImmuneACCESS disease sequences. TCRdb took the public reads, trimmed them with fastp at Q25, ran MiXCR for clone calling and kept in-frame beta chains. Each entry is one CDR3 protein sequence, shown with its most common DNA and genes. These V and J calls are TCRdb output, not the study's own analysis. This sample is represented by under 200,000 distinct CDR3 sequences; around 94% of them were singletons. Together, the top ten hold more than 0.12% of the sample.

A remark on this clonotype: The target of this receptor is not known. Base qualities are not recorded, but no much larger clone differs from it by a single base.

Broader findings and caveats from the paper: The number of individuals in the TCR sequencing and HLA analysis was recognized as being relatively small.

The chain is assembled from TRBV9 and TRBJ2-5; TRBD2 aligns with 10 central bases. The specimen was CD4+ T cells from PBMCs. The receptor was derived from a human donor in good health. The encoded CDR3 is CASSATSGAETQYF. The sequenced DNA is TGTGCCAGCAGCGCCACTAGCGGGGCGGAGACCCAGTACTTC.